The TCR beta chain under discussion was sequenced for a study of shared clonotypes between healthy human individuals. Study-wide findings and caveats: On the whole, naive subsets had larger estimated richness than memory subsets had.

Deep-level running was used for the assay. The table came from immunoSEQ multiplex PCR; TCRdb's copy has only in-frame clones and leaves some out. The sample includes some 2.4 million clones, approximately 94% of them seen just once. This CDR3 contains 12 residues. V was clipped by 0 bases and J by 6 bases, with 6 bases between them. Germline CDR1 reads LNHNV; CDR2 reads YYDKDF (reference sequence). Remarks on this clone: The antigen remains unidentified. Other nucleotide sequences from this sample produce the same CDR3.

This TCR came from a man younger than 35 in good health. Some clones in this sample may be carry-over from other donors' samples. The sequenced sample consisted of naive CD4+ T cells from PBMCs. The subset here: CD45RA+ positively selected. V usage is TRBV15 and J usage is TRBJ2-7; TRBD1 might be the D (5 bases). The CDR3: CATSRDRGEQYF. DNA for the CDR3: TGTGCCACCAGCAGAGATAGGGGCGAGCAGTACTTC.